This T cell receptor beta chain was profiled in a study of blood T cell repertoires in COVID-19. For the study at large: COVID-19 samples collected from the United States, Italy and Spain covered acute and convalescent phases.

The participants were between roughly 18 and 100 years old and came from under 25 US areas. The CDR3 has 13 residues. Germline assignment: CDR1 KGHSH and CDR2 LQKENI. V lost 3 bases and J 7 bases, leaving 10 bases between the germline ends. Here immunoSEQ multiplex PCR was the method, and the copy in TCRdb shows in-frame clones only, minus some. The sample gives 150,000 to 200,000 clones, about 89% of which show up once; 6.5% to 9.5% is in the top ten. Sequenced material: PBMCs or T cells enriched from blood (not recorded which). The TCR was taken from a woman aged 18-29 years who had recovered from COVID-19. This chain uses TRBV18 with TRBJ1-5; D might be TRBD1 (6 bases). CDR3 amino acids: CASSPAGDQPQHF. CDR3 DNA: TGTGCCAGCTCACCGGCAGGGGACCAGCCCCAGCATTTT. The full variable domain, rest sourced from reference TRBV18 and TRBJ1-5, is NAGVMQNPRHLVRRRGQEARLRCSPMKGHSHVYWYRQLPEEGLKFMVYLQKENIIDESGMPKERFSAEFPKEGPSILRIQQVVRGDSAAYFCASSPAGDQPQHFGDGTRLSIL.